This TCR beta chain was captured by sequencing in a study of T-cell reconstitution after alpha-beta-depleted transplantation in children. Unique molecular identifiers were incorporated into the prepared TCRbeta library. One entry per CDR3 protein, called by TCRdb with MiXCR from the PCR reads. The data show some 390,000 distinct CDR3 sequences, around 21% seen once. The CDR3 has 14 residues. Looked up from germline, CDR1 is DFQATT and CDR2 is SNEGSKA (reference sequence). Trimming took 5 bases from V and 6 from J, leaving 19 bases between them. In this sample, this clonotype turned up a few times. The chain recombines TRBV20-1 with TRBJ1-2; weak D call: TRBD1 (5 bases). This material consisted of PBMCs from the stem cell graft donor, taken from the stem cell graft. The sequence came from a human donor who donated a stem cell graft to a child with acute myeloid leukemia. The CDR3 DNA is TGCAGTGCTTTTGGGCGGGGGGATACGGATGGCTACACCTTC. Its translation: CSAFGRGDTDGYTF.